Following are 3 T cell receptor beta chains from one sample sequenced in a study of blood T cell repertoires in COVID-19. TCRdb's copy holds only in-frame clones and misses some; the assay was immunoSEQ multiplex PCR. The data hold 200,000 to 250,000 clones, with 70% to 90% observed a single time. Sequenced input: peripheral blood. These receptors originate from a man between 50 and 59 years old with COVID-19, enrolled during active disease.

This chain links TRBV7-8 with TRBJ2-4; D might be TRBD2 (5 bases). V lost 6 bases and J lost 1, with 10 bases in between. The CDR3 covers 14 residues. The germline V gene encodes CDR1 SGHVS and CDR2 FQNEAQ. The CDR3, as DNA: TGTGCCAGCAGTTCTGAGGGTGCCAAAAACATTCAGTACTTC. Its translation is CASSSEGAKNIQYF.

In DNA form, the CDR3 reads TGTGCCAGCACCAAAAATGTTGGGACAGGGTTTAGCTACACCTTC. It yields the protein CASTKNVGTGFSYTF. The chain recombines TRBV6-5 with TRBJ1-2; 9 bases are a match to TRBD1. Germline V gene lookup returns CDR1 MNHEY and CDR2 SVGAGI. V lost 7 bases, J lost 9 bases, and 15 bases stayed unmatched. The CDR3 covers 15 residues.

The chain is built from TRBV5-1 and TRBJ2-3; no clear D gene. Germline assignment: CDR1 SGHRS and CDR2 YFSETQ. The CDR3 is 15 residues long. The V and J ends lost 1 base and 0 bases respectively, with 9 bases between them. The CDR3 spells CASSLLLTSTDTQYF. The CDR3 region has the DNA TGCGCCAGCAGCTTGCTCCTCACTAGCACAGATACGCAGTATTTT.